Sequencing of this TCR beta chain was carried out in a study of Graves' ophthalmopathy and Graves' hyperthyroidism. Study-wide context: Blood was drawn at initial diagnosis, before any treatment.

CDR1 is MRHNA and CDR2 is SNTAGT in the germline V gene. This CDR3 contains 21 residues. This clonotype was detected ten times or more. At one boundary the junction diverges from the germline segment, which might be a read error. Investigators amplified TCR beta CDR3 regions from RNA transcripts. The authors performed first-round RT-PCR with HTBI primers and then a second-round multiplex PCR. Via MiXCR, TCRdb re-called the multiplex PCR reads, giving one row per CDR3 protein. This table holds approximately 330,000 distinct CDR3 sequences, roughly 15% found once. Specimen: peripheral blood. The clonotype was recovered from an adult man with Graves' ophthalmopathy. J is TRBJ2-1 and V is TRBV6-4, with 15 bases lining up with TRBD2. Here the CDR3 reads CASRDLRTSGRDTYSYNEQFF. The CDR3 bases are TGTGCCAGCAGAGACTTACGGACTAGCGGGAGGGATACTTACTCCTACAATGAGCAGTTCTTC.